This T cell receptor beta chain was profiled in a study of T cell responses to AZD1222 COVID-19 vaccine. Using immunoSEQ multiplex PCR, the repertoire was profiled, and TCRdb retains in-frame clones only, with some absent. The data contain some 150,000 clones, 70% to 90% of them singletons. The CDR3 is made up of 15 amino acids. With 3 bases removed from V and 2 bases from J, the gap between germline ends came to 12 bases. The V gene's germline CDR1 is SGHDN and CDR2 FVKESK. Sample: peripheral blood, taken 28 days after the second AZD1222 dose. The receptor's source is an adult who received the AZD1222 COVID-19 vaccine. The chain couples TRBV14 to TRBJ2-3; D is possibly TRBD2 (6 bases). The CDR3 spells CASSQKEDYTDTQYF. The CDR3 nucleotides read TGTGCCAGCAGCCAGAAGGAGGACTACACAGATACGCAGTATTTT.